This T cell receptor beta chain was sequenced in a study of OX40 agonist ivuxolimab in advanced cancers. About the research overall: Patients in dose escalation had liver, melanoma, kidney or head and neck cancers. Of the participants, 35% to 50% had some prior anti-PD-1, anti-PD-L1 or anti-CTLA-4 therapy, which was allowed. Cohort: 80% to 90% men, mean age approximately 66, aged about 23 to 79.

The protocol was immunoSEQ multiplex PCR, while the TCRdb copy is restricted to in-frame clones and leaves out a portion. The sample holds tens of thousands of clones; approximately 90% are singletons and the top ten take 1% to 1.2%. It was autoimmune disease history or systemic immunosuppression that excluded patients. Germline values: CDR1 GTSNPN, CDR2 SVGIG (reference sequence). V was trimmed by 1 base and J by 0 bases, leaving 3 bases between them. This CDR3 spans 12 amino acids. The TCR comes from an adult with an advanced solid tumor such as melanoma, head and neck, liver or kidney cancer. This chain connects TRBV30 to TRBJ2-5; D unresolved. Sequences were derived from CD4+ or CD8+ T cells sorted from blood, sampled in a trial of the OX40 agonist ivuxolimab. The CDR3 here is CAWSAYQETQYF. DNA for the CDR3: TGTGCCTGGAGTGCGTACCAAGAGACCCAGTACTTC.